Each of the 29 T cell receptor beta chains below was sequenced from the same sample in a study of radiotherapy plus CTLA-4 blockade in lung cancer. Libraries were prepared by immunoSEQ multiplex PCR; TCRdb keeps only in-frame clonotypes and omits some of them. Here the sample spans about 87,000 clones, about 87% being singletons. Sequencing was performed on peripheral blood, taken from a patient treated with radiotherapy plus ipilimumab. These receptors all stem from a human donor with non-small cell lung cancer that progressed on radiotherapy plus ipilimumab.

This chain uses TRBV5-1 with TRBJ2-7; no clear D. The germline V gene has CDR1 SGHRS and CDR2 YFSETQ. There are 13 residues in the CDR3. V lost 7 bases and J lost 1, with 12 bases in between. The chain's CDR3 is CASANGPSYEQYF. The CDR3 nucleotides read TGCGCCAGCGCCAATGGACCTTCCTACGAGCAGTACTTC.

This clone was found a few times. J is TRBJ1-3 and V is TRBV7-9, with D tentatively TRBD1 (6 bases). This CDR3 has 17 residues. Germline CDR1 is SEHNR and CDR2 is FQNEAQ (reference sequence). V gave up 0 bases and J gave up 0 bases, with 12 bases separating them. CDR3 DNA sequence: TGTGCCAGCAGCTTAGCGGGTACAGGGAGCTCTGGAAACACCATATATTTT. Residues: CASSLAGTGSSGNTIYF.

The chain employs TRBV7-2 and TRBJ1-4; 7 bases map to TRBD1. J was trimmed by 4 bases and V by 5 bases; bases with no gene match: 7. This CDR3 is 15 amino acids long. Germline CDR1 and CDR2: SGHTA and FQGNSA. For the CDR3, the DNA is TGTGCCAGCAGCAACACAGGGGCCCTTAATGAAAAACTGTTTTTT. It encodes CASSNTGALNEKLFF.

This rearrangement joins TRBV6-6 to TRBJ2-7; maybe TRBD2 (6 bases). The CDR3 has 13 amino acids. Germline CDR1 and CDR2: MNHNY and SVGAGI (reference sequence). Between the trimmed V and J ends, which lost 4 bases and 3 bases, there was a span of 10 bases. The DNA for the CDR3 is TGTGCCAGCAGTTCAGTGGAGGGCTACGAGCAGTACTTC. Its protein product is CASSSVEGYEQYF.

The CDR3 DNA reads TGTGCCTACACAGTTCCCACTGAAGCTTTCTTT. Translated: CAYTVPTEAFF. V usage is TRBV30 and J usage is TRBJ1-1; D is unclear. The CDR3 sequence is 11 residues long. V was trimmed by 7 bases and J by 4 bases, leaving 10 bases between them. CDR1 GTSNPN and CDR2 SVGIG come from the germline V gene (reference sequence).

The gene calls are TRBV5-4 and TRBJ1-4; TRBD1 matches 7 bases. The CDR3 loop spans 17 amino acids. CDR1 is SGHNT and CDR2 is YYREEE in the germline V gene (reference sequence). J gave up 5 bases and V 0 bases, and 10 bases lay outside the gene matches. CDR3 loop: CASSLGPPGGGNEKLFF. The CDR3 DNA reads TGTGCCAGCAGCTTGGGCCCCCCAGGGGGTGGAAATGAAAAACTGTTTTTT.

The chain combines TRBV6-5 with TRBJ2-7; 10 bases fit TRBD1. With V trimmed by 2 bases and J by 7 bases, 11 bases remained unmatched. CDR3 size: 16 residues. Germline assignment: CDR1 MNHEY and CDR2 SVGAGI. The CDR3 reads CASSYDPGTGAMEQYF. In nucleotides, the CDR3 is TGTGCCAGCAGTTACGACCCCGGGACAGGGGCAATGGAGCAGTACTTC.

In nucleotides, the CDR3 is TGTGCCAGCAGCCCTTTCCGGGGGGGAGGCACCTACGAGCAGTACTTC. Translated: CASSPFRGGGTYEQYF. The chain employs TRBV5-4 and TRBJ2-5; the match to TRBD2 covers 8 bases. The J call may be in error: the DNA end matches TRBJ2-7 better. Per germline, CDR1 SGHNT and CDR2 YYREEE (reference sequence). The CDR3 is 16 amino acids.

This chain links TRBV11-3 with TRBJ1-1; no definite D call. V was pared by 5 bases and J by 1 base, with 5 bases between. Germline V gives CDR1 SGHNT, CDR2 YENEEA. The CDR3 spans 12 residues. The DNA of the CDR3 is TGTGCCAGCAGCCCACAGAACACTGAAGCTTTCTTT. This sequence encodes CASSPQNTEAFF.

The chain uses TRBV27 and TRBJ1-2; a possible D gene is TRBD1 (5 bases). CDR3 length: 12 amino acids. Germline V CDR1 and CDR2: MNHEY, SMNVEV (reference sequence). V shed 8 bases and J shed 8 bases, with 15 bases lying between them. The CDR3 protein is CASAVAGGGYTF. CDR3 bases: TGTGCCAGCGCCGTCGCGGGGGGGGGCTACACCTTC.

The CDR3 reads CASRGTSGGKETQYF. The CDR3 DNA reads as TGCGCCAGCAGAGGGACTAGCGGGGGGAAAGAGACCCAGTACTTC. The chain combines TRBV5-1 with TRBJ2-5; TRBD2 agrees at 15 bases. V was clipped by 5 bases and J by 3 bases; unmatched bases: 2. The CDR3 extends over 15 amino acids. Per germline, CDR1 SGHRS and CDR2 YFSETQ.

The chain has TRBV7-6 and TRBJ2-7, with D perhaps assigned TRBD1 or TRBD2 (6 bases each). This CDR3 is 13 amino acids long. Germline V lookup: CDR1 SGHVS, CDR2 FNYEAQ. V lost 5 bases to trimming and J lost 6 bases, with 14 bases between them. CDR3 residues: CASSPRGQSEQYF. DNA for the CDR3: TGTGCCAGCAGCCCACGGGGGCAGAGCGAGCAGTACTTC. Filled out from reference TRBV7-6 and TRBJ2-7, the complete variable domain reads GAGVSQSPRYKVTKRGQDVALRCDPISGHVSLYWYRQALGQGPEFLTYFNYEAQQDKSGLPNDRFSAERPEGSISTLTIQRTEQRDSAMYRCASSPRGQSEQYFGPGTRLTVT.

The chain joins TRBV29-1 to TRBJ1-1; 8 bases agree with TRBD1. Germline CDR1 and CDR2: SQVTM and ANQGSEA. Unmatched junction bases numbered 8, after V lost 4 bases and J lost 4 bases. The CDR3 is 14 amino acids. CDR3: CSVGTQGAVTEAFF. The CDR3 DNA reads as TGCAGCGTTGGGACTCAGGGGGCGGTCACTGAAGCTTTCTTT.

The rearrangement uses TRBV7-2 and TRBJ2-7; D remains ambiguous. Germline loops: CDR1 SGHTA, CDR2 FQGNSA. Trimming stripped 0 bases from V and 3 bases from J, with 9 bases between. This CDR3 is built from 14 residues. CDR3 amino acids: CASSLADRIYEQYF. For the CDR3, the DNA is TGTGCCAGCAGCTTAGCGGACCGAATCTACGAGCAGTACTTC.

In DNA, the CDR3 is TGTGCCAGCAGCTTAGATGGCGGGGGCTACGAGCAGTACTTC. Its protein product is CASSLDGGGYEQYF. The chain carries TRBV7-2 and TRBJ2-7; 7 positions agree with TRBD2. Germline V gene sequence: CDR1 SGHTA, CDR2 FQGNSA. Unmatched junction bases numbered 3, after V lost 1 base and J lost 3 bases. The CDR3 totals 14 residues.

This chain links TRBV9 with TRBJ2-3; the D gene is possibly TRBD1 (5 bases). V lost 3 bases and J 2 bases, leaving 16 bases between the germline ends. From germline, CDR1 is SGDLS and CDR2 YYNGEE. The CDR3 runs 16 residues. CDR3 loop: CASSELTGSPTDTQYF. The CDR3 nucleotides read TGTGCCAGCAGCGAACTAACAGGCTCACCCACAGATACGCAGTATTTT.

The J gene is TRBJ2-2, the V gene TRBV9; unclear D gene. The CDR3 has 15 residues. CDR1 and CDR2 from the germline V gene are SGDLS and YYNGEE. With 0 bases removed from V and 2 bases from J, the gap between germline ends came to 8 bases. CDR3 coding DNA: TGTGCCAGCAGCGTAGATTTACATAACACCGGGGAGCTGTTTTTT. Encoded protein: CASSVDLHNTGELFF.

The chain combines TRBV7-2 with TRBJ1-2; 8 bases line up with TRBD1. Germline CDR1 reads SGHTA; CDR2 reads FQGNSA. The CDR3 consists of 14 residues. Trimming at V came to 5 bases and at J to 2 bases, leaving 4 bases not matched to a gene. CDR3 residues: CASSQTGENYGYTF. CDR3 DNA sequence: TGTGCCAGCAGCCAGACAGGGGAGAACTATGGCTACACCTTC.

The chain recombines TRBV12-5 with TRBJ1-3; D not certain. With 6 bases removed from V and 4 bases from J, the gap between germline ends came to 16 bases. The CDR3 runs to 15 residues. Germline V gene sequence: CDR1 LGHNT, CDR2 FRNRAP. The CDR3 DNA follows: TGTGCTAGTGGGGCCGGTGAGGCGGAGGGAAACACCATATATTTT. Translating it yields CASGAGEAEGNTIYF. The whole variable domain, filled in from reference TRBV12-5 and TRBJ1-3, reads DARVTQTPRHKVTEMGQEVTMRCQPILGHNTVFWYRQTMMQGLELLAYFRNRAPLDDSGMPKDRFSAEMPDATLATLKIQPSEPRDSAVYFCASGAGEAEGNTIYFGEGSWLTVV.

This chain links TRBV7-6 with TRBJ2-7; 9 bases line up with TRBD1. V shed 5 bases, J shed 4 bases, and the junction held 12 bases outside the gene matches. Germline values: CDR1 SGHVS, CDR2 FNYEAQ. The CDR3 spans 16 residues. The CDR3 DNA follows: TGTGCCAGCAGCGTATCGCCGGGACAGGGACGATACGAGCAGTACTTC. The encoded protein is CASSVSPGQGRYEQYF.

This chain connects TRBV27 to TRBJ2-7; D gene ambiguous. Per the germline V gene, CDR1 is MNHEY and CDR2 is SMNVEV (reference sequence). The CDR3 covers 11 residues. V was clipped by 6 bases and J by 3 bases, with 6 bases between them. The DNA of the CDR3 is TGTGCCAGCAGCAATTTCTACGAGCAGTACTTC. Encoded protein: CASSNFYEQYF.

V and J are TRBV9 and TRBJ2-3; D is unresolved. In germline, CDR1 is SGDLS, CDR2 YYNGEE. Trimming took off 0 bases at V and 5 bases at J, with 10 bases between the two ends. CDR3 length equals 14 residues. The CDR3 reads CASSVDVGIDTQYF. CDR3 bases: TGTGCCAGCAGCGTAGATGTGGGGATAGATACGCAGTATTTT.

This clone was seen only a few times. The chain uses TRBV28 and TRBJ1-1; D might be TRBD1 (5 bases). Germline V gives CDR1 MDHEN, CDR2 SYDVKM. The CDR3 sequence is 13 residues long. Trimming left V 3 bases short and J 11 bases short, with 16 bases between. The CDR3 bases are TGTGCCAGCAGTTTCCTGGTGGCGCCAGGGGCTTTCTTT. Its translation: CASSFLVAPGAFF.

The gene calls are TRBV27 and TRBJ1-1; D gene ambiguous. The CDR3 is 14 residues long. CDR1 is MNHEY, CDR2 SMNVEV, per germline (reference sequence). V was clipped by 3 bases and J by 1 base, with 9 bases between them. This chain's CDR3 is CASSFRRRNTEAFF. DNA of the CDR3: TGTGCCAGCAGTTTTAGGAGGAGGAACACTGAAGCTTTCTTT.

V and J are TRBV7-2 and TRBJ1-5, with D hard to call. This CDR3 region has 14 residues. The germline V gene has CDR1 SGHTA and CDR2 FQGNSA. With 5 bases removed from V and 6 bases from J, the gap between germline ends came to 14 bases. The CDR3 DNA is TGTGCCAGCAGCCTCGGGCAGACTGGTCAGCCCCAGCATTTT. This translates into CASSLGQTGQPQHF. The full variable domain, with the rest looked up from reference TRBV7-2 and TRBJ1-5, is GAGVSQSPSNKVTEKGKDVELRCDPISGHTALYWYRQSLGQGLEFLIYFQGNSAPDKSGLPSDRFSAERTGGSVSTLTIQRTQQEDSAVYLCASSLGQTGQPQHFGDGTRLSIL.

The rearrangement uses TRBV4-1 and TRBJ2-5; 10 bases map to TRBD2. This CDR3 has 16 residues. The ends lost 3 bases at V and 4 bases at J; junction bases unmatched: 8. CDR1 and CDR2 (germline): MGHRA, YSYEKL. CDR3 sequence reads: CASSQGPAGGRETQYF. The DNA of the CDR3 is TGCGCCAGCAGCCAGGGGCCAGCGGGGGGGCGAGAGACCCAGTACTTC.

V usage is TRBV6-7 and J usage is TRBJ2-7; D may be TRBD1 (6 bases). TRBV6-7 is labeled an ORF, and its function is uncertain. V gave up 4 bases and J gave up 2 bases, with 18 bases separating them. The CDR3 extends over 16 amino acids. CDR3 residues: CASSFFSHRVPYEQYF. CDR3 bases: TGTGCCAGCAGTTTCTTCTCCCACAGGGTACCCTACGAGCAGTACTTC.

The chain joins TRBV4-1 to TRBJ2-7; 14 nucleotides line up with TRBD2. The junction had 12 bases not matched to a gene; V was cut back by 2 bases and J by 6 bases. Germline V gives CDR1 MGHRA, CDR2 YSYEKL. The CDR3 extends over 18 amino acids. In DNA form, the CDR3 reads TGCGCCAGCAGCCAATTCGGACTAGCGGGGGGCCCGCTCCTCGAGCAGTACTTC. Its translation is CASSQFGLAGGPLLEQYF.

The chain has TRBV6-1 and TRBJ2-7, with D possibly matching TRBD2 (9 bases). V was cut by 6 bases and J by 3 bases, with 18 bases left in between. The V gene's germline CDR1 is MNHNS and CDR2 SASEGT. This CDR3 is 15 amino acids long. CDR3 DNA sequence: TGTGCCAGCAGCCAGGGGGCTAGCGGGATCTACGAGCAGTACTTC. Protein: CASSQGASGIYEQYF.